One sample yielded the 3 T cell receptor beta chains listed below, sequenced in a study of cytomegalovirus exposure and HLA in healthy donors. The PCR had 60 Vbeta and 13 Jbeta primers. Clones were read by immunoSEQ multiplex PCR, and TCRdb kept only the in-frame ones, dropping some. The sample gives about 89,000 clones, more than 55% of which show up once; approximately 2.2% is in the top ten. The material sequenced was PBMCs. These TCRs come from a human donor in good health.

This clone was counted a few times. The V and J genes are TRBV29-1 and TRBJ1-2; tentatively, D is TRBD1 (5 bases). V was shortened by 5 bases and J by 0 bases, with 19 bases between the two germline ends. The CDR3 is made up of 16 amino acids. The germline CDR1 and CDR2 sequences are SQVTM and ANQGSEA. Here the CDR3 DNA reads TGCAGCGTTAGGCCGGGGGGAAACGCAACTAACTATGGCTACACCTTC. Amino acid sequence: CSVRPGGNATNYGYTF.

This chain's CDR3 is CASSPTTRTGPREQYF. Written as DNA, the CDR3 is TGTGCCAGCAGCCCAACAACCCGGACAGGGCCTAGAGAGCAGTACTTC. This chain connects TRBV9 to TRBJ2-5, with 8 positions matching TRBD1. Germline lookup yields CDR1 SGDLS and CDR2 YYNGEE. V gave up 4 bases and J gave up 11 bases; unmatched junction bases: 19. The CDR3 is 16 amino acids.

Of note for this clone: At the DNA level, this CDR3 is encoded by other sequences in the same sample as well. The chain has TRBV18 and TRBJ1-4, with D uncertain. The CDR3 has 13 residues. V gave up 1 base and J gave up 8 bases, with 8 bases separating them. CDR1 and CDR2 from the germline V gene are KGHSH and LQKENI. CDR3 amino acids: CASSPRVKEKLFF. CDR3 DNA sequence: TGTGCCAGCTCACCACGAGTAAAAGAAAAACTGTTTTTT.